Listed below are T cell receptor beta chains from one sample, sequenced in a study of T-cell reconstitution after alpha-beta-depleted transplantation in children. Each CDR3 protein is one row after TCRdb ran MiXCR on the PCR reads. The repertoire includes 250,000 or so distinct CDR3 sequences, more than 20% of them detected once, and around 4.8% sits in the top ten. The sample was PBMCs, mostly from graft donor cells, taken 360 days after TCRalphabeta/CD19-depleted stem cell transplant. These receptors all come from a female patient under 10 years old who had a stem cell transplant for congenital amegakaryocytic thrombocytopenia, so the T cells may come from the graft donor. Each CDR3 is given with its conserved first and last residue. Each record gives: V gene, J gene, D gene, clone size, CDR3 DNA, CDR3 protein. A D gene is named only where the DNA matches it firmly. Only part of the rows carry a size: once, few, many, or a class if the clone is expanded.

>TRBV6-1|TRBJ2-5|TRBD2|few
TGTGCCAGCCGGGGAGGGTCAGGAGAGACCCAGTACTTC
CASRGGSGETQYF
>TRBV20-1|TRBJ2-1|-|few
TGCAGTGCCACGGCAGGAGTCCAAAATGAGCAGTTCTTC
CSATAGVQNEQFF
>TRBV5-4|TRBJ1-2|TRBD1|-
TGTGCCAGCAGACCGAGAGGACAGGCGCTCAAACACTATGGCTACACCTTC
CASRPRGQALKHYGYTF
>TRBV10-2|TRBJ1-5|-|-
TGCGCCAGCAGTGAGCTAGCCGGCAATCAGCCCCAGCATTTT
CASSELAGNQPQHF
>TRBV10-2|TRBJ2-3|-|-
TGCGCCAGCAGTGAGTTCGGCGTAGGGGGCACAGATACGCAGTATTTT
CASSEFGVGGTDTQYF
>TRBV28|TRBJ2-7|-|-
TGTGCCAGCAGAGATTCCCGGGGATCGAAAGGGCCCTCCTACGAGCAGTACTTC
CASRDSRGSKGPSYEQYF
>TRBV6-2/TRBV6-3|TRBJ2-6|-|few
TGTGCCAGCAGTGAGTCTGGGGCCAACGTCCTGACTTTC
CASSESGANVLTF
>TRBV15|TRBJ1-1|-|-
TGTGCCACCAGCAGAGACTGGAACACTGAAGCTTTCTTT
CATSRDWNTEAFF
>TRBV20-1|TRBJ2-2|TRBD2|-
TGCAGTGCTAGGCACGGACTAGGGACCGGGGAGCTGTTTTTT
CSARHGLGTGELFF
>TRBV7-2|TRBJ2-2|-|many
TGTGCCAGCAGGAAGGGACGGGACACCGGGGAGCTGTTTTTT
CASRKGRDTGELFF
>TRBV28|TRBJ2-3|TRBD1|few
TGTGCCAGCAGTTTGTGGGACAGCCGCACAGATACGCAGTATTTT
CASSLWDSRTDTQYF
>TRBV12-3/TRBV12-4|TRBJ1-6|TRBD1|-
TGTGCCAGCGGCAGGGGGCTCTATAATTCACCCCTCCACTTT
CASGRGLYNSPLHF
>TRBV7-2|TRBJ2-7|-|-
TGTGCCAGCACTGGTGTGGGGGAGCAGTACTTC
CASTGVGEQYF
>TRBV6-2/TRBV6-3|TRBJ2-1|-|few
TGTGCCAGCAGTTACCGGACTGTTTTTGAGCAGTTCTTC
CASSYRTVFEQFF
>TRBV7-8|TRBJ2-1|-|-
TGTGCCAGCAGCGCGGATCCGAATGAGCAGTTCTTC
CASSADPNEQFF
>TRBV10-3|TRBJ1-3|TRBD1|-
TGTGCCATCACCGGACAGGGGGCTGGAAACACCATATATTTT
CAITGQGAGNTIYF
>TRBV20-1|TRBJ2-3|-|-
TGCAGTGCCTCCCGCCCTAGCGAACTCACAGATACGCAGTATTTT
CSASRPSELTDTQYF
>TRBV28|TRBJ1-5|-|few
TGTGCCAGCAGTTTAGGGGAATTGACCGCAAGAAATCAGCCCCAGCATTTT
CASSLGELTARNQPQHF
>TRBV20-1|TRBJ2-7|-|-
TGCAGTGCAAAGCCCGGACCAACTTACGAGCAGTACTTC
CSAKPGPTYEQYF
>TRBV7-2|TRBJ2-2|-|-
TGTGCCAGCATCCTAAACACCGGGGAGCTGTTTTTT
CASILNTGELFF
>TRBV20-1|TRBJ1-2|TRBD1|-
TGCAGTGCTAGAGCTCACCACAGGGGGACCAACTATGGCTACACCTTC
CSARAHHRGTNYGYTF
>TRBV4-2|TRBJ2-2|-|-
TGTGCCAGCAGCCAAGTATCGGGAGCGCGGGAGCTGTTTTTT
CASSQVSGARELFF